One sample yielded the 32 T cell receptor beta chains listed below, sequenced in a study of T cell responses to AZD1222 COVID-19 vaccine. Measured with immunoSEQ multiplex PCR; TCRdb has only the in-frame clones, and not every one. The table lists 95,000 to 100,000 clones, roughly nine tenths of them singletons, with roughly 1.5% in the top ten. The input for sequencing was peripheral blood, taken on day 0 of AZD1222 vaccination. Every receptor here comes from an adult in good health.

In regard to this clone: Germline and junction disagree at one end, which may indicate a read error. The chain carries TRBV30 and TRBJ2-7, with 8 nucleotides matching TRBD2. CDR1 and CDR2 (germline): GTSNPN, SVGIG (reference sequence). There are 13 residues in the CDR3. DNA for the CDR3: TGTGCCGCGCGCCGCGGGGGGCCCTACGATCAGTACTTC. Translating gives CAARRGGPYDQYF.

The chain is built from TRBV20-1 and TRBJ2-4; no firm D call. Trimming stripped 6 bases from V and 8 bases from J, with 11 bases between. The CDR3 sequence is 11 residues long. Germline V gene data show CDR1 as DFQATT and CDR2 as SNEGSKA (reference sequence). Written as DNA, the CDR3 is TGCAGTGCAGCAAAGGACGACATTCAGTACTTC. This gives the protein CSAAKDDIQYF.

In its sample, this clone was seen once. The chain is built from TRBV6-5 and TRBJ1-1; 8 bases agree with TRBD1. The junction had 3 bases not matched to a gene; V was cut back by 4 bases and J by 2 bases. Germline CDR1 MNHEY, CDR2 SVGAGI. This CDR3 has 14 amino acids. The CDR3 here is CASSSGTGNTEAFF. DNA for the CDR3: TGTGCCAGCAGTTCCGGGACAGGTAACACTGAAGCTTTCTTT.

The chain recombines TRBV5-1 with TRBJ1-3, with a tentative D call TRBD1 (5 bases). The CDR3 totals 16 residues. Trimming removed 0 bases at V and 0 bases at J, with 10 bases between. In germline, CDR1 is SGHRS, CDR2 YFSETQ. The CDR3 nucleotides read TGCGCCAGCAGCTTGGACGGACAAAGCTCTGGAAACACCATATATTTT. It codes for CASSLDGQSSGNTIYF. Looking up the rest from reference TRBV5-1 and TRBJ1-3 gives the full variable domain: KAGVTQTPRYLIKTRGQQVTLSCSPISGHRSVSWYQQTPGQGLQFLFEYFSETQRNKGNFPGRFSGRQFSNSRSEMNVSTLELGDSALYLCASSLDGQSSGNTIYFGEGSWLTVV.

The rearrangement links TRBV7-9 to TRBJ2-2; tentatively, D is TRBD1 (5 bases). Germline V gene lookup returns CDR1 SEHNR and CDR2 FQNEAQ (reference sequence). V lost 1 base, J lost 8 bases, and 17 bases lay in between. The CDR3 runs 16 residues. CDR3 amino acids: CASSLGPGISQGELFF. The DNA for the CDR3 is TGTGCCAGCAGCTTAGGTCCAGGGATCTCCCAAGGGGAGCTGTTTTTT.

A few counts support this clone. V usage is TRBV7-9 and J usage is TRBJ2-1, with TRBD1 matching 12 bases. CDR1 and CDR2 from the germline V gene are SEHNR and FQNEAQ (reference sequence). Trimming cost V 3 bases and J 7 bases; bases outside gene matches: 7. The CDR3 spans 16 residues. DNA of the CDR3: TGTGCCAGCAGCTTTGACCCGGGACAGGGGGCAAATGAGCAGTTCTTC. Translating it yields CASSFDPGQGANEQFF.

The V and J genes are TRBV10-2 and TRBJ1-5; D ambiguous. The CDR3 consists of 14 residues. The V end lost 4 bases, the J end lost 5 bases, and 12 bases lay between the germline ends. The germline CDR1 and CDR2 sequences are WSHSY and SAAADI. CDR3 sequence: CASSGASVYQPQHF. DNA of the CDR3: TGCGCCAGCAGTGGGGCGTCTGTTTATCAGCCCCAGCATTTT.

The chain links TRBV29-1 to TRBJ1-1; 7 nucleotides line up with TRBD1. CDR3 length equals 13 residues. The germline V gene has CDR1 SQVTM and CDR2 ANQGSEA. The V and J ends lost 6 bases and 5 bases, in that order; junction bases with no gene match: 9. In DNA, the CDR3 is TGCAGCGTGAGTACGACAGGGCGGACTGAAGCTTTCTTT. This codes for CSVSTTGRTEAFF.

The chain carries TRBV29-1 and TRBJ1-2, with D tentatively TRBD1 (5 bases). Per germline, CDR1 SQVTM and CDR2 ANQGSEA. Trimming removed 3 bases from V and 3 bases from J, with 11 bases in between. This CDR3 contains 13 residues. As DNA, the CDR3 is TGCAGCGTTGATGGACTAGGGGACTATGGCTACACCTTC. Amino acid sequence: CSVDGLGDYGYTF.

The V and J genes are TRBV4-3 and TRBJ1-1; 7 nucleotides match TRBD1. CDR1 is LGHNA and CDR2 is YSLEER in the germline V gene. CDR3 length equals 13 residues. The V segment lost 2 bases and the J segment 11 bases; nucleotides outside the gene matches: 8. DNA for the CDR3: TGCGCCAGCAGCCAACAGGGGACAGACCTGGCTTTCTTT. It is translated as CASSQQGTDLAFF.

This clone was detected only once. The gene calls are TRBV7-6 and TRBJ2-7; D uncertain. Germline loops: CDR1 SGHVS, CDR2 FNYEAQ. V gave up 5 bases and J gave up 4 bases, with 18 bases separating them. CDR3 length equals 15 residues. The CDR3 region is CASSALKPPIYEQYF. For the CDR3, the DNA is TGTGCCAGCAGCGCGTTAAAGCCTCCAATATACGAGCAGTACTTC.

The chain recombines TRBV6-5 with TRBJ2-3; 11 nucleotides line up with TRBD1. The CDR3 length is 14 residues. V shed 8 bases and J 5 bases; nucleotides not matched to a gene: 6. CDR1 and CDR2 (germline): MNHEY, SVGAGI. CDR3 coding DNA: TGTGCCAGCCGAGGACAGGGGGCTTTAGATACGCAGTATTTT. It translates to CASRGQGALDTQYF.

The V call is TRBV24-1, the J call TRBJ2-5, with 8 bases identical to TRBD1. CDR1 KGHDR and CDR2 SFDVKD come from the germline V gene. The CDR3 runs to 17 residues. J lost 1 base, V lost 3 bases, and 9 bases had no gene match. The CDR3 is CATSDHPGQGPQETQYF. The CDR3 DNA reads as TGTGCCACCAGTGATCACCCCGGACAGGGACCCCAAGAGACCCAGTACTTC.

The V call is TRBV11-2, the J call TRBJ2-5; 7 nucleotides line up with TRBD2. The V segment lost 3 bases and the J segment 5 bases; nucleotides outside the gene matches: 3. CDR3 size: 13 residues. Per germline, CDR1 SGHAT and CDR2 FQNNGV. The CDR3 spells CASSFSGGETQYF. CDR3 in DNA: TGTGCCAGCAGCTTCTCCGGGGGGGAGACCCAGTACTTC.

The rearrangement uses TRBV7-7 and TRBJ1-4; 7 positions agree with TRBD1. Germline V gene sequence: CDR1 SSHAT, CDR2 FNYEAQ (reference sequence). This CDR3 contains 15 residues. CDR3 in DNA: TGTGCTTCCCCCGGGACAGACTATTCTAATGAAAAACTGTTTTTT. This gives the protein CASPGTDYSNEKLFF.

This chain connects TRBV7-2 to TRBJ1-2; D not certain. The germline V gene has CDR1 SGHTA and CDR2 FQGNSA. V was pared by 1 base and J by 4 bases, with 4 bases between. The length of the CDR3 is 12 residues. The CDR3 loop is CASSLGSYGYTF. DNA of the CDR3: TGTGCCAGCAGCTTAGGGTCCTATGGCTACACCTTC.

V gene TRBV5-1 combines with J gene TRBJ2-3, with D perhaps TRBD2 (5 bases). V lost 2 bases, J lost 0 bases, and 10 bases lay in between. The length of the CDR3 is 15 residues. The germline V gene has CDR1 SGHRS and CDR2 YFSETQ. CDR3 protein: CASSFSDSSTDTQYF. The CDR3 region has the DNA TGCGCCAGCAGCTTTAGCGATTCTAGCACAGATACGCAGTATTTT.

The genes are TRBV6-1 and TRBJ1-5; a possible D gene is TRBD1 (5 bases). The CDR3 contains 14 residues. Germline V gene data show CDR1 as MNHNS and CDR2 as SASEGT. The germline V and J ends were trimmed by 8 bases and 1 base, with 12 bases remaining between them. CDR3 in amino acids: CASGSGGSNQPQHF. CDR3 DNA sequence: TGTGCCAGCGGTTCCGGGGGGAGCAATCAGCCCCAGCATTTT.

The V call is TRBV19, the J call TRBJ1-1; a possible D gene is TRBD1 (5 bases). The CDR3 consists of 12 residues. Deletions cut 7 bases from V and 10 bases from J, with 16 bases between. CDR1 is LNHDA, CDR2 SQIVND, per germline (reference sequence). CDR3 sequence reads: CASTYSGTGAFF. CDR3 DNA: TGTGCCAGTACCTATTCGGGCACAGGAGCTTTCTTT.

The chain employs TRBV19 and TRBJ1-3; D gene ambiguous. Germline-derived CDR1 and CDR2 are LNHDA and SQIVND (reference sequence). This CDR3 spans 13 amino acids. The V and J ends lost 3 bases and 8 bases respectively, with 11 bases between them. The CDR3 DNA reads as TGTGCCAGTAGTATTGTACTCGAGGACACCATATATTTT. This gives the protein CASSIVLEDTIYF.

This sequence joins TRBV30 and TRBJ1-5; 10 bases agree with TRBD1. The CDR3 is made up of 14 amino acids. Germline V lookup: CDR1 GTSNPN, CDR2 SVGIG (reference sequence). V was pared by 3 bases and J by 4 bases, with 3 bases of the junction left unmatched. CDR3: CAWRGQGWNQPQHF. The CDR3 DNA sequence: TGTGCCTGGAGGGGACAGGGGTGGAATCAGCCCCAGCATTTT.

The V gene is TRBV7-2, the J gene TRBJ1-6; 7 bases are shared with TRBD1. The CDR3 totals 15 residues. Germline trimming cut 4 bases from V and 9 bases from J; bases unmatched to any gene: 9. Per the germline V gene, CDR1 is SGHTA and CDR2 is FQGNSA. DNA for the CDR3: TGTGCCAGCAGCTACGGGACAGTTCTCGGTTCACCCCTCCACTTT. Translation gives CASSYGTVLGSPLHF.

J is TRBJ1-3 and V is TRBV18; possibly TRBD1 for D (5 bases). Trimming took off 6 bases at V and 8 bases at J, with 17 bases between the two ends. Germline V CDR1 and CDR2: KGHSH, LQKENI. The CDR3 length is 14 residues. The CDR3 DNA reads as TGTGCCAGCTCCCAGAGTGGGGGTACGGACACCATATATTTT. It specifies CASSQSGGTDTIYF. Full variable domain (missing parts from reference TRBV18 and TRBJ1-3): NAGVMQNPRHLVRRRGQEARLRCSPMKGHSHVYWYRQLPEEGLKFMVYLQKENIIDESGMPKERFSAEFPKEGPSILRIQQVVRGDSAAYFCASSQSGGTDTIYFGEGSWLTVV.

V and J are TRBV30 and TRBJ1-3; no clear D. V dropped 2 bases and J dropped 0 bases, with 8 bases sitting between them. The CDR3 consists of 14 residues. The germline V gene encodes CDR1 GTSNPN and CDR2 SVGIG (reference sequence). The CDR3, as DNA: TGTGCCTGGAGTCGCACGATCTCTGGAAACACCATATATTTT. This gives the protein CAWSRTISGNTIYF.

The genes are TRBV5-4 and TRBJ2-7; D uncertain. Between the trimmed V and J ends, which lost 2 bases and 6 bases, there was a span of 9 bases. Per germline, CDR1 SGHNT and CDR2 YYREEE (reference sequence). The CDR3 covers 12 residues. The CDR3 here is CASSLRYGEQYF. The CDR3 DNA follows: TGTGCCAGCAGCTTAAGGTATGGCGAGCAGTACTTC.

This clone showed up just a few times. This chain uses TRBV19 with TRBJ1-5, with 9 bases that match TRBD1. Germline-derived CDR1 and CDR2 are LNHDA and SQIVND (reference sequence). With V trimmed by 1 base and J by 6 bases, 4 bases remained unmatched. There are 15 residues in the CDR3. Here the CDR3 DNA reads TGTGCCAGTAGTATAGCGGGACAGGGAAGTCAGCCCCAGCATTTT. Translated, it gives CASSIAGQGSQPQHF.

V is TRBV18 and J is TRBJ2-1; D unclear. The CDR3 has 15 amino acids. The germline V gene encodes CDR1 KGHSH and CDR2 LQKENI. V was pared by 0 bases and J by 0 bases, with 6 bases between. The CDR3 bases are TGTGCCAGCTCACCACCTTCTAGCTCCTACAATGAGCAGTTCTTC. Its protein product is CASSPPSSSYNEQFF. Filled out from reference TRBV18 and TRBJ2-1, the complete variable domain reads NAGVMQNPRHLVRRRGQEARLRCSPMKGHSHVYWYRQLPEEGLKFMVYLQKENIIDESGMPKERFSAEFPKEGPSILRIQQVVRGDSAAYFCASSPPSSSYNEQFFGPGTRLTVL.

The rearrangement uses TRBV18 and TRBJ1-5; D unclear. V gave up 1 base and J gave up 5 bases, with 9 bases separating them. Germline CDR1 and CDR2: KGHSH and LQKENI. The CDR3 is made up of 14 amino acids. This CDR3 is CASSPQVKDQPQHF. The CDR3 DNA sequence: TGTGCCAGCTCACCACAGGTCAAAGATCAGCCCCAGCATTTT.

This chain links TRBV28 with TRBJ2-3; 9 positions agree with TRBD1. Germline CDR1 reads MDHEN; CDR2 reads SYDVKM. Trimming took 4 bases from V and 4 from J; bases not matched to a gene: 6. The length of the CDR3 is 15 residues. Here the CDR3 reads CASSSPGQGADTQYF. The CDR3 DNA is TGTGCCAGCAGTTCACCGGGACAGGGCGCAGATACGCAGTATTTT.

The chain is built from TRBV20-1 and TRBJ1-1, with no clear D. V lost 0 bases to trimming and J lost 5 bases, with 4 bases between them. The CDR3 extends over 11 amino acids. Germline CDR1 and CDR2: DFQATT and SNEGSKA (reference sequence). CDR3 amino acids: CSARDLTEAFF. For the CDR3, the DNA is TGCAGTGCTAGAGATTTGACTGAAGCTTTCTTT.

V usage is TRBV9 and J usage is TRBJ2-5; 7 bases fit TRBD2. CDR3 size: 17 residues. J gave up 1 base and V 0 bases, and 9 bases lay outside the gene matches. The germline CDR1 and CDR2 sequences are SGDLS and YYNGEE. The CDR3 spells CASSVGVPASGQETQYF. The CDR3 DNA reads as TGTGCCAGCAGCGTAGGGGTTCCGGCTAGCGGCCAAGAGACCCAGTACTTC.

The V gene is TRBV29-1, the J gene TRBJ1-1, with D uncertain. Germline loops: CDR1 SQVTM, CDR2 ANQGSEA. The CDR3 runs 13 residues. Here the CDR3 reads CSLTTGRKNEAFF. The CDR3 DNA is TGCAGTCTTACCACGGGCAGGAAAAATGAAGCTTTCTTT.